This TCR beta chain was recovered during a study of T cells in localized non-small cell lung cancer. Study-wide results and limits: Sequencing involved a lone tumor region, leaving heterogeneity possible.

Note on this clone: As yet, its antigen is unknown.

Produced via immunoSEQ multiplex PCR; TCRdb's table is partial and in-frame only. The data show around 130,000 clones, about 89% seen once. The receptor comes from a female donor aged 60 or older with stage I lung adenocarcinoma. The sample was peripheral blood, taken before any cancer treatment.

CDR3: CASSLPRDFNTQYF. CDR3 DNA sequence: TGTGCCAGCAGCCTTCCCCGGGACTTCAATACGCAGTATTTT. The V gene is TRBV7-8, the J gene TRBJ2-3; D might be TRBD2 (6 bases). CDR3 length equals 14 residues. V lost 5 bases to trimming and J lost 7 bases, with 16 bases between them. Germline V gene sequence: CDR1 SGHVS, CDR2 FQNEAQ. The whole variable domain, filled in from reference TRBV7-8 and TRBJ2-3, reads GAGVSQSPRYKVAKRGQDVALRCDPISGHVSLFWYQQALGQGPEFLTYFQNEAQLDKSGLPSDRFFAERPEGSVSTLKIQRTQQEDSAVYLCASSLPRDFNTQYFGPGTRLTVL.